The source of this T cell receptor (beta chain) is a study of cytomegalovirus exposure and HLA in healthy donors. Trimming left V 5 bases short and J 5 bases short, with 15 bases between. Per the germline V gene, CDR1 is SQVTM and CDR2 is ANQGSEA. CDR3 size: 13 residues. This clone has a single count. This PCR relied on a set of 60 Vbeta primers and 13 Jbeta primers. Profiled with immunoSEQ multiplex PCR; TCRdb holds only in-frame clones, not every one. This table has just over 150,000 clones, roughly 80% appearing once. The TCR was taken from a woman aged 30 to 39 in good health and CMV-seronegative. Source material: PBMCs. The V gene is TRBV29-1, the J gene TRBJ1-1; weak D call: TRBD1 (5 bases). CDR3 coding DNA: TGCAGCGTTTCCTGGGTGGGGGGGACTGAAGCTTTCTTT. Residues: CSVSWVGGTEAFF.